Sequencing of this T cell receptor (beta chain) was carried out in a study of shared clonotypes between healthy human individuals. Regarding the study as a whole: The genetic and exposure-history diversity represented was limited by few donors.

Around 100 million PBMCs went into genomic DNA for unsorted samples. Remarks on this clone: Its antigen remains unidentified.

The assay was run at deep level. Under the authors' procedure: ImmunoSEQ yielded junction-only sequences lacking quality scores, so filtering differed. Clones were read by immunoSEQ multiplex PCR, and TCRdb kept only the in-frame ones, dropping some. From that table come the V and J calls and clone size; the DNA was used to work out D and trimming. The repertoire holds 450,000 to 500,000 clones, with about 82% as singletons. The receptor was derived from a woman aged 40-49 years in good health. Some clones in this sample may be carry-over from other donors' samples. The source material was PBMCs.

The chain's CDR3 is CAWSPDRGRGYTF. CDR3 DNA sequence: TGTGCCTGGAGCCCGGACAGGGGGCGAGGCTACACCTTC. The chain carries TRBV30 and TRBJ1-2; 11 bases agree with TRBD1. CDR1 is GTSNPN, CDR2 SVGIG, per germline (reference sequence). CDR3 size: 13 residues. J gave up 8 bases and V 3 bases, and 5 bases lay outside the gene matches.